This T cell receptor (beta chain) was documented in a study of post-analysis software for immune sequencing data. Study-wide points: Batch-matched samples strongly co-clustered by F measure. TRBV segments more frequent in patients than in controls numbered several and included TRBV5-6, TRBV5-1 and TRBV20-1.

Sequencing libraries made from TCR beta cDNA carried unique molecular identifiers. TCRdb reanalysed the PCR reads using MiXCR and keeps one entry per CDR3 protein. The data show about 540,000 distinct CDR3 sequences, 34% seen once. Turning to this clonotype: Its antigen is unidentified.

The CDR3 totals 20 residues. Trimming left V 0 bases short and J 1 base short, with 24 bases between. Germline loops: CDR1 MGHRA, CDR2 YSYEKL. This TCR derives from a girl aged 2 to 17 with multiple sclerosis. The rearrangement uses TRBV4-1 and TRBJ2-5, with D possibly called TRBD1 or TRBD2 (5 bases each). Sequenced sample: blood. CDR3 bases: TGCGCCAGCAGCCAAGATGGCGATGGGACCCAGGGCAGACCCCAAGAGACCCAGTACTTC. Translation: CASSQDGDGTQGRPQETQYF.